These 6 T cell receptor beta chains originate from one sample sequenced in a study of T cell responses to AZD1222 COVID-19 vaccine. Only in-frame clones appear in the TCRdb table, and some are missing; sequencing was by immunoSEQ multiplex PCR. The sample carries 25,000 to 30,000 clones, 92% recorded once. Material: peripheral blood, obtained 28 days after the second AZD1222 dose. These receptors all stem from an adult who received the AZD1222 COVID-19 vaccine.

V is TRBV10-2 and J is TRBJ2-5; D might be TRBD1 or TRBD2, each matching 5 bases. V was pared by 4 bases and J by 5 bases, with 11 bases between. Looked up from germline, CDR1 is WSHSY and CDR2 is SAAADI. This CDR3 comprises 13 residues. The CDR3, as DNA: TGCGCCAGCAGTGTAGGGACGATGGAGACCCAGTACTTC. Protein sequence: CASSVGTMETQYF.

CDR3 loop: CATSRGTGYVPSSYNEQFF. Written as DNA, the CDR3 is TGTGCCACCAGCAGAGGGACAGGGTACGTTCCTAGCTCCTACAATGAGCAGTTCTTC. This rearrangement joins TRBV15 to TRBJ2-1; 8 positions match TRBD1. Germline assignment: CDR1 LNHNV and CDR2 YYDKDF (reference sequence). The CDR3 sequence is 19 residues long. V lost 1 base and J lost 0; bases outside the gene matches: 11.

Notes on this clone: Other DNA sequences in the same sample also yield this CDR3. The genes are TRBV11-3 and TRBJ2-2; D is unclear. CDR3 size: 12 residues. Germline CDR1 is SGHNT and CDR2 is YENEEA. Trimming removed 6 bases from V and 5 bases from J, with 7 bases in between. The DNA for the CDR3 is TGTGCCAGCAGTCCAAATACCGGGGAGCTGTTTTTT. This sequence encodes CASSPNTGELFF. Based on the CDR3 plus reference TRBV11-3 and TRBJ2-2, the full variable domain is EAGVVQSPRYKIIEKKQPVAFWCNPISGHNTLYWYLQNLGQGPELLIRYENEEAVDDSQLPKDRFSAERLKGVDSTLKIQPAELGDSAVYLCASSPNTGELFFGEGSRLTVL.

The rearrangement joins TRBV6-2 or TRBV6-3 to TRBJ2-3; TRBD2 might be the D (6 bases). V was shortened by 2 bases and J by 6 bases, with 18 bases between the two germline ends. Germline values: CDR1 MNHEY, CDR2 SVGEGT. This CDR3 comprises 16 residues. This CDR3 is CASSYPLGGNLDTQYF. CDR3 bases: TGTGCCAGCAGTTACCCCCTTGGCGGGAACTTGGATACGCAGTATTTT.

The chain is built from TRBV7-9 and TRBJ2-7; D is unresolved. Germline CDR1 reads SEHNR; CDR2 reads FQNEAQ (reference sequence). The germline V and J ends were trimmed by 5 bases and 3 bases, with 11 bases remaining between them. The CDR3 sequence is 13 residues long. CDR3 amino acids: CASSPRPGYEQYF. CDR3 DNA: TGTGCCAGCAGCCCCCGCCCGGGCTACGAGCAGTACTTC.

The J gene is TRBJ1-2, the V gene TRBV7-8; D call uncertain. The length of the CDR3 is 13 residues. Trimming pared 1 base from V and 5 bases from J, leaving 8 bases between. CDR1 is SGHVS, CDR2 FQNEAQ, per germline. Here the CDR3 reads CASSLGESYGYTF. The DNA for the CDR3 is TGTGCCAGCAGCTTAGGAGAGTCTTATGGCTACACCTTC.